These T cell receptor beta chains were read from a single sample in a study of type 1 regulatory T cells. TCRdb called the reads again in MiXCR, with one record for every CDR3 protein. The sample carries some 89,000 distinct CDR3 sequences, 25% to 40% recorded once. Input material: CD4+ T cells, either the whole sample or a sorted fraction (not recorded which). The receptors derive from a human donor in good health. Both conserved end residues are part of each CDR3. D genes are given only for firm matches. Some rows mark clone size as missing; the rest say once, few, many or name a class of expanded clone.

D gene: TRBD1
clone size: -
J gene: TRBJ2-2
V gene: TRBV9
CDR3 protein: CASKRGQGVDTGELFF
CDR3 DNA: TGTGCCAGCAAGAGGGGACAGGGGGTGGACACCGGGGAGCTGTTTTTT

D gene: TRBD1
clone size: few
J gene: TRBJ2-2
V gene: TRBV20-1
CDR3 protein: CSAISTGSGGELFF
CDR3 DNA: TGCAGTGCTATTTCGACAGGGTCAGGCGGGGAGCTGTTTTTT

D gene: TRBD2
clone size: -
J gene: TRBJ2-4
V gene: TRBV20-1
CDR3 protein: CSASAGASGRPGAKNIQYF
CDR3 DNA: TGCAGTGCTAGCGCCGGGGCTAGCGGGAGGCCCGGAGCCAAAAACATTCAGTACTTC

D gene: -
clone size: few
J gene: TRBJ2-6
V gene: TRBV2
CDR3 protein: CASIDSETGANVLTF
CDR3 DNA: TGTGCCAGCATTGATTCGGAAACCGGGGCCAACGTCCTGACTTTC

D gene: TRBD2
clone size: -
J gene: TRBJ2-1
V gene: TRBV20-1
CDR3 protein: CSAPLAGVDDEQFF
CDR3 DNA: TGCAGTGCCCCGCTAGCGGGAGTCGATGATGAGCAGTTCTTC

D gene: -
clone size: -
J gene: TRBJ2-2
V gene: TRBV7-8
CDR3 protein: CASTNLSGTDTGELFF
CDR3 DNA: TGTGCCAGCACCAACCTTAGCGGGACAGACACCGGGGAGCTGTTTTTT

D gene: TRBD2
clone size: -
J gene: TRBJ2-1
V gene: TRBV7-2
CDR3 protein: CASSLAGGRGYNEQFF
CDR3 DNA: TGTGCCAGCAGCTTAGCGGGGGGGAGAGGGTACAATGAGCAGTTCTTC

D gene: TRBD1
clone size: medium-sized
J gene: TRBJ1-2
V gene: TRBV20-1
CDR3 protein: CSAPNTGAVGYTF
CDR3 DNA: TGCAGTGCCCCGAATACAGGGGCGGTCGGCTACACCTTC

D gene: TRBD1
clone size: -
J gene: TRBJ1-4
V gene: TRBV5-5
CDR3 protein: CASSLAAGQGNEKLFF
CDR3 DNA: TGTGCCAGCAGCTTGGCGGCGGGACAGGGAAATGAAAAACTGTTTTTT

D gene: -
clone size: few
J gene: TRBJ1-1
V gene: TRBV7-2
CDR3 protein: CASSSLWGDTEAFF
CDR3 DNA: TGTGCCAGCAGCTCCCTCTGGGGGGACACTGAAGCTTTCTTT

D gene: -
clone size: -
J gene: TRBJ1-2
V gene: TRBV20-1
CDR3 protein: CSARAGEGSGYTF
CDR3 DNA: TGCAGTGCTAGGGCTGGGGAAGGCAGTGGCTACACCTTC

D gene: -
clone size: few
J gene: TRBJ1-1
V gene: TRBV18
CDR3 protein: CASSPGGNTEAFF
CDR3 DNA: TGTGCCAGCTCACCGGGGGGGAACACTGAAGCTTTCTTT

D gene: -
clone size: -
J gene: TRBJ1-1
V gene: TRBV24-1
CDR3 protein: CATNRWADTEAFF
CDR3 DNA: TGTGCCACCAACCGGTGGGCAGACACTGAAGCTTTCTTT

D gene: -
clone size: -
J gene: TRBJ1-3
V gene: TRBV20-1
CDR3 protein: CSARDYSSADTIYF
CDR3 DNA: TGCAGTGCTAGAGATTACTCGTCGGCTGACACCATATATTTT

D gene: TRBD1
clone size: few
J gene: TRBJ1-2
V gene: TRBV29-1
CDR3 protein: CSVRDRNYGYTF
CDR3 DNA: TGCAGCGTTAGGGACAGGAACTATGGCTACACCTTC

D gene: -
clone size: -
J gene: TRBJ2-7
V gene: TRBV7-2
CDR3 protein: CASSLKGWDQSSYEQYF
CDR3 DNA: TGTGCCAGCAGCTTAAAAGGGTGGGACCAAAGCTCCTACGAGCAGTACTTC